This T cell receptor (beta chain) was identified during a study of cytomegalovirus exposure and HLA in healthy donors. The CDR3 runs to 16 residues. Trimming removed 5 bases from V and 1 base from J, with 17 bases in between. Per germline, CDR1 SEHNR and CDR2 FQNEAQ (reference sequence). PCR amplification relied on 60 Vbeta primers (plus 13 Jbeta primers). Here immunoSEQ multiplex PCR was the method, and the copy in TCRdb shows in-frame clones only, minus some. This sample has under 200,000 clones, with around four fifths found just once. As concerns this clone: The antigen remains unidentified.

Findings and caveats of the study: Accurate HLA-A and HLA-B prediction from TCR beta sequences was reported for most subjects.

The sequence came from a man aged 18-30 years in good health and CMV-seronegative. Sequenced material: PBMCs. This chain connects TRBV7-9 to TRBJ1-1; TRBD1 is a possible D gene (6 bases). The CDR3 sequence is CASSPNTGTKNTEAFF. CDR3 coding DNA: TGTGCCAGCAGCCCAAACACCGGGACAAAGAACACTGAAGCTTTCTTT.